The present T cell receptor beta chain was sequenced within a study of shared clonotypes between healthy human individuals. Study-wide context: The donor group consisted of a couple of women and a few men, aged 18 to 49. CD4 naive and CD4 memory each took three plates per donor, while CD8 naive took two and CD8 memory one.

An approximately 200 ng quantity of DNA, 30,000 to 35,000 T cell genomes, went into the sorted-subset replicate PCRs. TCRdb keeps only in-frame clones here, not all; method: immunoSEQ multiplex PCR. The sample yields roughly 1 million clones, more than 60% seen once. Per germline, CDR1 SGDLS and CDR2 YYNGEE. The CDR3 consists of 16 residues. Trimming stripped 4 bases from V and 7 bases from J, with 21 bases between. Investigators divided CD4+ cells into CD45RA+ naive and CD45RA-negative memory subsets. This clone was observed a handful of times. This clonotype was sampled from a man aged 18-30 years in good health. The chain carries TRBV9 and TRBJ2-1; D perhaps matches TRBD2 (5 bases). The specimen sequenced was memory CD4+ T cells sorted from blood. Subset defined: CD45RA-negative fraction. The CDR3 DNA reads TGTGCCAGCAGCCCCCGCGTAGCGTCTTTGTGGAATGAGCAGTTCTTC. It yields the protein CASSPRVASLWNEQFF.